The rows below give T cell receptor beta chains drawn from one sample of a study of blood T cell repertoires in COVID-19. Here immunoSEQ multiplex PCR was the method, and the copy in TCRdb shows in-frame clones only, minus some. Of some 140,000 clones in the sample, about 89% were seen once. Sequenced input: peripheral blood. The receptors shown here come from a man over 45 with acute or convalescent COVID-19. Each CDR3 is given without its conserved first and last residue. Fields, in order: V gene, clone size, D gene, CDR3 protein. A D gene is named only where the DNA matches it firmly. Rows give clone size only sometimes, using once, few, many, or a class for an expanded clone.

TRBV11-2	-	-	ASSFLYEQY
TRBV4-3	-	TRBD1	ASSLGQGNQETQY
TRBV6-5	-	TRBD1	ASRGTALRNQPQH
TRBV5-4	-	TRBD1	ASSLDRGSTDTQY
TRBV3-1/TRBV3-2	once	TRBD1	ASSGQQETQY
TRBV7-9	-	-	ASSSTNNEQF
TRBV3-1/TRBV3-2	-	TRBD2	ASSQGGSAGVYNEQF
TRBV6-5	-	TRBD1	ASSLTTGSSYEQY
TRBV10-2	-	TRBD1	ASRGDRVVAF
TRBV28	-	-	ASGPGSNEKLF
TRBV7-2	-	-	ASSLGRNTGELF
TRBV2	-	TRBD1	ASRSGQGHSPLH
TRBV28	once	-	ASSKLGLKRGYT
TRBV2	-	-	ASTGQSTEAF
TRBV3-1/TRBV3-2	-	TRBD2	ASSQGSGGRTGELF
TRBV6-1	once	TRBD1	ASSEALRYRGLETQY
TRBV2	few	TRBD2	ASSSGAGTGELF
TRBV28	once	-	ASSWAGTNGYT
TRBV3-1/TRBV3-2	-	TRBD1	ASSPPQGALNTEAF
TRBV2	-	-	ASSARGGFGDYGYT
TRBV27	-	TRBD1	ASSLGTVYNEQF
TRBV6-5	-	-	ASTYLNEQF
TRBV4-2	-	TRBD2	ASSQERLAEPEKETQY
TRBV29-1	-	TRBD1	AGQGASTDTQY
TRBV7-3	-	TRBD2	ASSALAGGSYNEQF
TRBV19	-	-	ASGGRYGNTEAF
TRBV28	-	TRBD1	ASSFRGFQPQH
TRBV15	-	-	ATSRGVPPLH
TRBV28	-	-	ASSTQGINYGYT
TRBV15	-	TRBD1	ATSRGARGLFYEQY
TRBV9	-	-	ASSPRWQGDETQY
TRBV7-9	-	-	ASSLGGVGTEAF
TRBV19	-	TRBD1	ASSPSRTGQGANVLT
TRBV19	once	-	ASSRSANYGYT
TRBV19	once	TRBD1	ASSYPGQGISGYT
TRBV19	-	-	ASSIDLTRDSPLH
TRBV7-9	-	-	ANWTLTDTQY
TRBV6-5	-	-	ASLEGGANTGELF
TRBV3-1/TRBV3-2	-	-	ASSQVRFYGYT
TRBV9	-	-	ASTPSGGYWTEAF
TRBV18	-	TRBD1	ASSGQGPGTDTQY
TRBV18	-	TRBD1	ASSPRGQGMDTEAF
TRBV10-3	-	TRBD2	AIRTSGRAGDTQY
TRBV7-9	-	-	ASSLDSLTSEAF
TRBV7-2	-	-	ASSLGVLDWYNEQF
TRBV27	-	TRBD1	ASSLRGDRVNNQPQH
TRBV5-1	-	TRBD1	ASSFEGAGGYT
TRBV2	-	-	ASSRTGNRNQPQH
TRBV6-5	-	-	ASRGGGAMNTEAF
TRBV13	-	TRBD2	ASSLGTSADTQY
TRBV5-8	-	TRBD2	ASSPKAGAETQY
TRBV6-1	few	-	ASSEAARGGDIQY
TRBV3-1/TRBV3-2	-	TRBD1	ASSQEDGQVF
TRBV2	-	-	ASSERGFSNQPQH
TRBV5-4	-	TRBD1	ASSLEGTGRTEAF